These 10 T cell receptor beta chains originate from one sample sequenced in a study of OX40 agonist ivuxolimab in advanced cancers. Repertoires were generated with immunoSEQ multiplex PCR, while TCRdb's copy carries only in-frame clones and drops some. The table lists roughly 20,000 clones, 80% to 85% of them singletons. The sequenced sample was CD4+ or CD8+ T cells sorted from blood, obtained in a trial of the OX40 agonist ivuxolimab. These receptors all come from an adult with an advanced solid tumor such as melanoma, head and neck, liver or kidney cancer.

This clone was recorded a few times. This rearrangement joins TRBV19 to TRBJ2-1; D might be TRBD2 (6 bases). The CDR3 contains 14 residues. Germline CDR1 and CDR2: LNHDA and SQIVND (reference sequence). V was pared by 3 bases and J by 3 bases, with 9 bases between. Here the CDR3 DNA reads TGTGCCAGTAGTATGGGACTGGACTACAATGAGCAGTTCTTC. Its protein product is CASSMGLDYNEQFF.

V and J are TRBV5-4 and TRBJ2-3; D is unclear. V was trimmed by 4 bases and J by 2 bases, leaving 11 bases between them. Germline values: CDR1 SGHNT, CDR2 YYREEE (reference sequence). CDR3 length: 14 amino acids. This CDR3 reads CASSGPNPTDTQYF. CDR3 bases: TGTGCCAGCAGCGGACCGAACCCCACAGATACGCAGTATTTT. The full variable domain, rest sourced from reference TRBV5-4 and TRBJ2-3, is ETGVTQSPTHLIKTRGQQVTLRCSSQSGHNTVSWYQQALGQGPQFIFQYYREEENGRGNFPPRFSGLQFPNYSSELNVNALELDDSALYLCASSGPNPTDTQYFGPGTRLTVL.

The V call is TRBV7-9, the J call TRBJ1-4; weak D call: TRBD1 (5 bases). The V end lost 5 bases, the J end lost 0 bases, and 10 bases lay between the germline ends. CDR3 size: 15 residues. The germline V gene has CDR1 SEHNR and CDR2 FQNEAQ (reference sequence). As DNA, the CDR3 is TGTGCCAGCAGCCGAGACAGTACAACTAATGAAAAACTGTTTTTT. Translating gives CASSRDSTTNEKLFF. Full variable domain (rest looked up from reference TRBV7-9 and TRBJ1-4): DTGVSQNPRHKITKRGQNVTFRCDPISEHNRLYWYRQTLGQGPEFLTYFQNEAQLEKSRLLSDRFSAERPKGSFSTLEIQRTEQGDSAMYLCASSRDSTTNEKLFFGSGTQLSVL.

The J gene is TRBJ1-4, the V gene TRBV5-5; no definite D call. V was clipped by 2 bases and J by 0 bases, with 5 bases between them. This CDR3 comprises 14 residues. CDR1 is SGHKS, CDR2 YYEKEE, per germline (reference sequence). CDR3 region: CASSFEATNEKLFF. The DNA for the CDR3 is TGTGCCAGCAGCTTTGAAGCAACTAATGAAAAACTGTTTTTT. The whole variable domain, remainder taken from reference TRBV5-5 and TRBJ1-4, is DAGVTQSPTHLIKTRGQQVTLRCSPISGHKSVSWYQQVLGQGPQFIFQYYEKEERGRGNFPDRFSARQFPNYSSELNVNALLLGDSALYLCASSFEATNEKLFFGSGTQLSVL.

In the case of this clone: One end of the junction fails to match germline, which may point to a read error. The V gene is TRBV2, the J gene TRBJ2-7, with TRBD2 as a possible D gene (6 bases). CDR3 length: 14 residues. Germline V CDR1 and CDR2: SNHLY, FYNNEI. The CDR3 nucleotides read TGTGCCAGCAGAAAGGAGGGGCCCTCCTACGGGCAGTACTTC. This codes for CASRKEGPSYGQYF.

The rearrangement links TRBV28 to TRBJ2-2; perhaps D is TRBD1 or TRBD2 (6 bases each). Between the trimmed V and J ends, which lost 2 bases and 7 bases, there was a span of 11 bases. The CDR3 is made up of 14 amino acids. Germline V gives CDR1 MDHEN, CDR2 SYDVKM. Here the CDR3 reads CASSLTGGGGELFF. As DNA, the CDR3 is TGTGCCAGCAGTTTAACCGGGGGCGGCGGGGAGCTGTTTTTT.

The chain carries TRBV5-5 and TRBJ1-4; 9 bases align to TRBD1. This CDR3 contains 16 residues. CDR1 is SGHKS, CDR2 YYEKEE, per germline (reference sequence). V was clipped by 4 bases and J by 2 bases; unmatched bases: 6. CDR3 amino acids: CASSPGQGITNEKLFF. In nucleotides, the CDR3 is TGTGCCAGCAGCCCAGGACAGGGGATCACTAATGAAAAACTGTTTTTT.

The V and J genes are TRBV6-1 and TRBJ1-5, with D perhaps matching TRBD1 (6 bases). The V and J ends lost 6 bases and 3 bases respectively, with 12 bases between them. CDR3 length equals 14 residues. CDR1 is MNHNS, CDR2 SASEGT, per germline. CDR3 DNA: TGTGCCAGCAGCTCGACAGGCCCCAATCAGCCCCAGCATTTT. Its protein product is CASSSTGPNQPQHF.

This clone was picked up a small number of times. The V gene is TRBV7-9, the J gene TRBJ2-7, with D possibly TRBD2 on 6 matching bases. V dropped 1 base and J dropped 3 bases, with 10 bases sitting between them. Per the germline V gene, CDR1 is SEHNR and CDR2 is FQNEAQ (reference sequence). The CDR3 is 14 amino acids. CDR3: CASSLVGGNYEQYF. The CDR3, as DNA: TGTGCCAGCAGCTTAGTTGGCGGGAACTACGAGCAGTACTTC.

The CDR3: CASSVGMGTITQYF. In nucleotides, the CDR3 is TGTGCCAGCAGCGTAGGTATGGGGACAATTACGCAGTATTTT. This chain joins TRBV9 and TRBJ2-3; the D gene is possibly TRBD1 (6 bases). Germline loops: CDR1 SGDLS, CDR2 YYNGEE. This CDR3 has 14 amino acids. V lost 0 bases, J lost 8 bases, and 13 bases lay in between.